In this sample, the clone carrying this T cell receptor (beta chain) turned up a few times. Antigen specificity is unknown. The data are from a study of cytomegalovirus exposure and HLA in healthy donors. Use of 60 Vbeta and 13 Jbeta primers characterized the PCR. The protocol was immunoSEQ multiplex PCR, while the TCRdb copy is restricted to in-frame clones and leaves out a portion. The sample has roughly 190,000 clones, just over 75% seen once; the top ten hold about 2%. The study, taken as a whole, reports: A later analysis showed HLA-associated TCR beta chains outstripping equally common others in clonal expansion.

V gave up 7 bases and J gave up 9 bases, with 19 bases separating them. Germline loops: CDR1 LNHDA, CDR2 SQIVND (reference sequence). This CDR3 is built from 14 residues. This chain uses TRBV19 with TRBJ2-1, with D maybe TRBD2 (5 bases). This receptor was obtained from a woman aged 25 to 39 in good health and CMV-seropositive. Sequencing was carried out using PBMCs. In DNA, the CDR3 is TGTGCCAGTAATCTACTAGTAAACGGAGGTGAGCAGTTCTTC. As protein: CASNLLVNGGEQFF.